A few counts support the clone carrying this T cell receptor beta chain. Repertoires were generated with immunoSEQ multiplex PCR, while TCRdb's copy carries only in-frame clones and drops some. The data hold over 950,000 clones, with approximately 80% observed a single time. This record comes from a study of shared clonotypes between healthy human individuals. The V end lost 1 base, the J end lost 5 bases, and 17 bases lay between the germline ends. The CDR3 is 16 residues long. CDR1 and CDR2 (germline): SGHTA, FQGTGA. This chain joins TRBV7-3 and TRBJ2-5, with D maybe TRBD2 (6 bases). The sequence was obtained from a man aged 18-30 years in good health. Some clones in this sample may be carry-over from other donors' samples. The sequencing input was memory CD4+ T cells from PBMCs. Noted subset: CD45RA-negative fraction. Here the CDR3 DNA reads TGTGCCAGCAGCTTAATGGGTCGGGAGAGGAGGGAGACCCAGTACTTC. It specifies CASSLMGRERRETQYF.